The source of this T cell receptor beta chain is a study of siplizumab effects on memory and regulatory T cells. Study-level points and caveats: Assignment of a naive or memory phenotype failed for roughly 75-95% of the proliferating CD4+ or CD8+ clones. The diversity of naive T cells seemed greater than that of memory cells, and their alloresponse contribution seemed major.

CDR1 is MNHNS, CDR2 SASEGT, per germline. V was trimmed by 2 bases and J by 2 bases, leaving 15 bases between them. The length of the CDR3 is 16 residues. TCRdb's table, derived via immunoSEQ multiplex PCR, lists solely in-frame clones and lacks some. The top ten clones hold more than 0.075% of a sample with approximately 60,000 clones, just over 95% of them seen once. This clone was seen a single time. Its antigen is undetermined. Sequencing input: naive CD8+ T cells sorted from blood. This chain uses TRBV6-1 with TRBJ2-5, with D perhaps matching TRBD1 (5 bases). The sequence was collected from a human donor in good health. CDR3 DNA: TGTGCCAGCAGTGAATTGGGGCCTCCGCTGCAAGAGACCCAGTACTTC. It encodes CASSELGPPLQETQYF.